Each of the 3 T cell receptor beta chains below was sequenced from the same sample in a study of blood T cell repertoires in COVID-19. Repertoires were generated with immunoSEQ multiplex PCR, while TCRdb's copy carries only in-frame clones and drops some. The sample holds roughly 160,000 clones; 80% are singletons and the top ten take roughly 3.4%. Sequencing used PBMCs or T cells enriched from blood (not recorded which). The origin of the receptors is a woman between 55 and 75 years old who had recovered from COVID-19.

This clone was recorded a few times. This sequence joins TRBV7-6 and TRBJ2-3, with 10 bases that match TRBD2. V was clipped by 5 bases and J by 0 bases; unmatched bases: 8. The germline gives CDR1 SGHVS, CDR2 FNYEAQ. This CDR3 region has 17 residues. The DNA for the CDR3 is TGTGCCAGCAGCCAGGATCTAGCGGGGGCCAGCACAGATACGCAGTATTTT. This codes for CASSQDLAGASTDTQYF.

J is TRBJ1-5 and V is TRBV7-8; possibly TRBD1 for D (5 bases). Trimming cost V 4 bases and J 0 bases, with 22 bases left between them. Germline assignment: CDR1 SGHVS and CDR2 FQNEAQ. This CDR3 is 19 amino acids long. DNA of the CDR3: TGTGCCAGCAGCTCAAAAATACGTTCGACAGTTGATAGCAATCAGCCCCAGCATTTT. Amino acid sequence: CASSSKIRSTVDSNQPQHF. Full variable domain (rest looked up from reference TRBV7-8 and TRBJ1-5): GAGVSQSPRYKVAKRGQDVALRCDPISGHVSLFWYQQALGQGPEFLTYFQNEAQLDKSGLPSDRFFAERPEGSVSTLKIQRTQQEDSAVYLCASSSKIRSTVDSNQPQHFGDGTRLSIL.

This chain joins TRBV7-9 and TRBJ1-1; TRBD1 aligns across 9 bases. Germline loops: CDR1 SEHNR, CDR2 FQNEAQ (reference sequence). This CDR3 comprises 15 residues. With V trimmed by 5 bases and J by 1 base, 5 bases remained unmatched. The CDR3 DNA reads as TGTGCCAGCAGCATCGGGACAGGGAAGAACACTGAAGCTTTCTTT. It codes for CASSIGTGKNTEAFF.